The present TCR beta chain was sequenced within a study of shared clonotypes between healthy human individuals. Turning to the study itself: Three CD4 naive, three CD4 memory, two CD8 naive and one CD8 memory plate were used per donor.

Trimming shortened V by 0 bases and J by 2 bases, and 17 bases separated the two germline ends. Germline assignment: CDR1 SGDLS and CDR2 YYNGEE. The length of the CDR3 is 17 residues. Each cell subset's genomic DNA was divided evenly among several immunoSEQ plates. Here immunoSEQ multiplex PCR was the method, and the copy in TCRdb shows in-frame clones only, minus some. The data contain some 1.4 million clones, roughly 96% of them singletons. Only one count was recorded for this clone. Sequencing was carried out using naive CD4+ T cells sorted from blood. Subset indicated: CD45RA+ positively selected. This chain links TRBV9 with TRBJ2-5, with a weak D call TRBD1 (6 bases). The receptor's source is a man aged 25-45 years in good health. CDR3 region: CASSVATVGGSQETQYF. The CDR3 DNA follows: TGTGCCAGCAGCGTAGCTACGGTAGGGGGTTCACAAGAGACCCAGTACTTC.